Presented here are 29 T cell receptor beta chains from one specimen sequenced in a study of CD4 and CD8 cells across lung adenocarcinoma regions. TCRdb re-called the PCR reads through MiXCR, storing one row per CDR3 protein. The table includes 7,400 or so distinct CDR3 sequences, less than 50% detected once. Sequencing input: CD4+ T cells from the margin of a lung tumor. These receptors came from a male donor with lung adenocarcinoma. The CD4 and CD8 labels of this study may be unreliable.

The rearrangement joins TRBV11-3 to TRBJ2-1; D is ambiguous. The J call is doubtful: the DNA matches TRBJ2-7 better. Germline V gene sequence: CDR1 SGHNT, CDR2 YENEEA. The CDR3 contains 14 residues. This CDR3 is CASSLTAERYEQYF. CDR3 in DNA: TGTGCCAGCAGCTTGACCGCAGAACGTTACGAGCAGTACTTC.

The table lists this clonotype with many counts. The chain uses TRBV6-1 and TRBJ2-6; D may match TRBD1 or TRBD2 (5 bases each). Trimming took off 1 base at V and 1 base at J, with 5 bases between the two ends. The CDR3 runs 15 residues. CDR1 is MNHNS and CDR2 is SASEGT in the germline V gene. CDR3 in amino acids: CASSEGGSGANVLTF. Here the CDR3 DNA reads TGTGCCAGCAGTGAAGGGGGGTCTGGGGCCAACGTCCTGACTTTC.

By proportion, this clonotype is medium-sized (0.01 to 0.1%). The rearrangement joins TRBV6-6 to TRBJ2-3; TRBD2 matches at 9 bases. This CDR3 is 16 amino acids long. The J segment lost 1 base and the V segment lost 0 bases, leaving 2 bases of the junction unmatched. Germline V CDR1 and CDR2: MNHNY, SVGAGI (reference sequence). The CDR3 DNA sequence: TGTGCCAGCAGTTACTCGGCTAGCGGGGGCACAGATACGCAGTATTTT. Translated, it gives CASSYSASGGTDTQYF.

This clonotype is medium-sized (0.01 to 0.1%) in the sample. The chain couples TRBV6-1 to TRBJ2-1, with D possibly matching TRBD1 (5 bases). The ends were cut back, 5 bases at V and 3 bases at J, with 17 bases in the middle. The CDR3 is 16 residues long. CDR1 MNHNS and CDR2 SASEGT come from the germline V gene. The CDR3: CASSPRETVIYNEQFF. The DNA for the CDR3 is TGTGCCAGCAGTCCACGTGAGACAGTCATCTACAATGAGCAGTTCTTC.

The chain joins TRBV27 to TRBJ2-5, with D perhaps assigned TRBD1 or TRBD2 (5 bases each). The DNA end is a closer match to TRBJ2-7, so the J assignment may be wrong. CDR1 MNHEY and CDR2 SMNVEV come from the germline V gene (reference sequence). This CDR3 is built from 13 residues. The CDR3 is CASSLGTPYEQYF. CDR3 sequence (DNA): TGTGCCAGCAGTTTAGGGACCCCCTACGAGCAGTACTTC.

Remarks on this clonotype: At one of its ends the junction is not consistent with the germline gene, which may arise from a read error. V and J are TRBV10-2 and TRBJ2-5; the D gene is possibly TRBD2 (7 bases). Germline-derived CDR1 and CDR2 are WSHSY and SAAADI. The CDR3 length is 16 residues. The CDR3 coding sequence is TGCGCCAGCAGTGGCTCGGGGGGCCGTGCCCAAGATACCCAGTACTTC. Translation gives CASSGSGGRAQDTQYF.

The chain employs TRBV27 and TRBJ2-3; D may be TRBD2 (5 bases). Looked up from germline, CDR1 is MNHEY and CDR2 is SMNVEV (reference sequence). The V gene lost 3 bases and the J gene lost 2 bases, with 9 bases spanning the gap. The CDR3 covers 14 residues. The CDR3 DNA reads TGTGCCAGCAGTTTGGGCGGGTTCACAGATACGCAGTATTTT. Translating gives CASSLGGFTDTQYF.

The genes are TRBV6-1 and TRBJ2-1, with D unclear. CDR1 MNHNS and CDR2 SASEGT come from the germline V gene. The CDR3 consists of 11 residues. Trimming shortened V by 7 bases and J by 5 bases, and 6 bases separated the two germline ends. The CDR3 sequence: CASTADNEQFF. For the CDR3, the DNA is TGTGCCAGCACCGCAGACAATGAGCAGTTCTTC.

For this clonotype: Relative to the germline gene, one junction end is altered; a read error may explain this. The chain links TRBV7-7 to TRBJ2-5; D is undetermined. CDR1 is SSHAT, CDR2 FNYEAQ, per germline (reference sequence). This CDR3 is 13 amino acids long. The CDR3 region is CASSFRVGETQYF. The CDR3 coding sequence is TGTGCTAGCAGCTTTAGGGTCGGAGAGACCCAGTACTTC.

By share, this clonotype ranks as large. The chain has TRBV6-5 and TRBJ2-1; 8 bases line up with TRBD2. Trimming took 4 bases from V and 10 from J; bases not matched to a gene: 12. This CDR3 has 15 residues. Germline V lookup: CDR1 MNHEY, CDR2 SVGAGI. CDR3 nucleotide sequence: TGTGCCAGCAGTTTGGGACTAGAGGGTACCTACGAGCAGTTCTTC. This gives the protein CASSLGLEGTYEQFF.

This clonotype counts as medium-sized (0.01 to 0.1%). CDR3 protein: CASSESTVVAGDPGGTQYF. CDR3 sequence (DNA): TGCGCCAGCAGTGAGTCGACGGTGGTGGCAGGGGACCCCGGCGGGACCCAGTACTTC. This sequence joins TRBV10-2 and TRBJ2-1, with TRBD1 as a possible D gene (6 bases). The last part of the DNA fits TRBJ2-5 better; the J call may be wrong. The CDR3 has 19 amino acids. Germline loops: CDR1 WSHSY, CDR2 SAAADI.

The chain recombines TRBV5-4 with TRBJ2-3; TRBD2 agrees at 9 bases. Gene TRBJ2-1 matches the end of the DNA better, so the J call may be wrong. Germline assignment: CDR1 SGHNT and CDR2 YYREEE (reference sequence). There are 15 residues in the CDR3. The CDR3 reads CASSLGPSGTYEQFF. CDR3 nucleotide sequence: TGTGCCAGCAGCTTAGGGCCTAGCGGGACCTACGAGCAGTTCTTC.

At least ten counts were recorded for this clonotype. A single base separates this from a much larger clone, so it may be a read error. The chain is built from TRBV27 and TRBJ2-1; TRBD1 might be the D (6 bases). Near its end, the DNA agrees better with TRBJ2-7, so the J call may be wrong. CDR1 is MNHEY and CDR2 is SMNVEV in the germline V gene (reference sequence). The CDR3 consists of 20 residues. The CDR3 here is CASASRWNRVPSSSYNEQYF. The CDR3 DNA reads as TGTGCCAGCGCCTCCCGGTGGAACAGGGTACCGTCCTCCTCCTACAATGAGCAGTACTTC.

Concerning this clonotype: A read error may be the cause here, since a much bigger clone is one base away. The conserved final phenylalanine or tryptophan is absent from the CDR3, which likely points to a read error. The chain joins TRBV30 to TRBJ2-1; tentatively, D is TRBD2 (6 bases). Germline V gives CDR1 GTSNPN, CDR2 SVGIG (reference sequence). Between the trimmed V and J ends, which lost 1 base and 4 bases, there was a span of 14 bases. CDR3 length: 15 amino acids. CDR3 DNA sequence: TGTGCCTGGAGTGGCACCGTGGGACTGTACAATGAGCAGTTCTTA. Translating gives CAWSGTVGLYNEQFL.

This clonotype is termed medium-sized. The chain has TRBV7-3 and TRBJ2-3; 15 bases are shared with TRBD2. CDR3 size: 16 residues. V dropped 4 bases and J dropped 5; count of bases not matched to a gene: 4. CDR1 and CDR2 (germline): SGHTA, FQGTGA. CDR3 region: CASSSGLAGGKDTQYF. DNA of the CDR3: TGTGCCAGCAGCTCCGGACTAGCGGGAGGGAAAGATACGCAGTATTTT.

CDR3 region: CASSQTRTGAFGNIQYF. The CDR3 nucleotides are TGCGCCAGCAGCCAAACCCGGACAGGGGCCTTCGGGAACATTCAGTACTTC. The chain combines TRBV4-1 with TRBJ2-4; 9 bases are a match to TRBD1. Germline V gene sequence: CDR1 MGHRA, CDR2 YSYEKL. The CDR3 has 17 residues. With 2 bases clipped from V and 7 bases from J, the junction kept 12 bases outside the gene matches.

As for this clonotype: Compared with germline, one end of the junction differs, possibly owing to a read error. The chain links TRBV10-2 to TRBJ2-4, with D tentatively TRBD1 or TRBD2 (5 bases each). The CDR3 is 16 residues long. The V gene's germline CDR1 is WSHSY and CDR2 SAAADI. The CDR3 here is CASSVSGLRAKDIQYF. The DNA for the CDR3 is TGCGCGAGCAGCGTCTCGGGGCTGCGAGCCAAAGATATTCAGTACTTC.

This clonotype was recorded many times. The gene calls are TRBV6-1 and TRBJ2-1; 9 positions match TRBD2. The V and J ends lost 4 bases and 4 bases, in that order; junction bases with no gene match: 5. The CDR3 is 15 residues long. The germline V gene has CDR1 MNHNS and CDR2 SASEGT. The CDR3 sequence is CASSASSGDYNEQFF. CDR3 DNA sequence: TGTGCCAGCAGTGCATCTAGCGGGGATTACAATGAGCAGTTCTTC.

Only one count was recorded for this clonotype. At one end, the junction sequence differs from germline, possibly due to a read error. The CDR3 nucleotides read TGCCCCGTCACGGTTATGAGGGCCAAAAATATTCAGTATTTC. This translates into CPVTVMRAKNIQYF. The rearrangement uses TRBV10-3 and TRBJ2-4, with a possible D match to TRBD2 (5 bases). The germline CDR1 and CDR2 sequences are ENHRY and SYGVKD. The CDR3 has 14 residues.

The rearrangement joins TRBV27 to TRBJ2-3, with 9 bases fitting TRBD2. CDR3 length: 19 residues. V lost 6 bases and J lost 0; bases outside the gene matches: 16. Germline CDR1 MNHEY, CDR2 SMNVEV (reference sequence). The CDR3 is CASRATGGAGGSSTDTQYF. The CDR3, as DNA: TGTGCCAGCAGAGCCACGGGGGGAGCGGGGGGCTCTAGCACAGATACGCAGTATTTT.

This rearrangement joins TRBV11-2 to TRBJ2-1; D gene uncertain. The J call is doubtful: the DNA matches TRBJ2-7 better. Germline CDR1 and CDR2: SGHAT and FQNNGV. The CDR3 loop spans 17 amino acids. In DNA form, the CDR3 reads TGTGCCAGCAGCTTAGATCCCTCTCCCATAAAGGGAAGCGAGCAGTACTTC. Its protein product is CASSLDPSPIKGSEQYF.

The gene calls are TRBV5-4 and TRBJ2-4; 11 bases line up with TRBD2. TRBJ2-5 matches the DNA end more closely, so the J call is doubtful. This CDR3 is built from 16 residues. The germline gives CDR1 SGHNT, CDR2 YYREEE (reference sequence). CDR3 nucleotide sequence: TGTGCCAGCAGCTTGGAACTAGCGGGAGACGGAGAGACCCAGTACTTC. Protein: CASSLELAGDGETQYF.

Comments on this clonotype: The junction shows a germline mismatch at one end, possibly a read error. V usage is TRBV10-3 and J usage is TRBJ2-2, with 7 bases identical to TRBD1. This CDR3 spans 13 amino acids. From germline, CDR1 is ENHRY and CDR2 SYGVKD. CDR3 nucleotides: TGTGCCATCCAGGCTGTCCTAACAGGGGCGCTGTATTTT. Translation gives CAIQAVLTGALYF.

The genes are TRBV6-2 or TRBV6-3 and TRBJ2-3; weak D call: TRBD2 (6 bases). Germline CDR1 reads MNHEY; CDR2 reads SVGEGT. V dropped 7 bases and J dropped 10 bases, with 27 bases sitting between them. CDR3 length: 16 amino acids. The CDR3 nucleotides are TGTGCCAGCACCACCGGGGGAGCCCTCCCTGTGGGTGCGCAGTATTTT. Its translation is CASTTGGALPVGAQYF.

Comments on this clonotype: Just one base apart from a much larger clone, this may be a read error. The V and J genes are TRBV6-1 and TRBJ2-1; no firm D call. The J call is doubtful: the DNA matches TRBJ2-7 better. The CDR3 is made up of 13 amino acids. Germline assignment: CDR1 MNHNS and CDR2 SASEGT. This chain's CDR3 is CASSESPEHEQYF. CDR3 in DNA: TGTGCCAGCAGTGAGTCACCGGAACATGAGCAGTACTTC.

This clonotype was recorded at least ten times. The V and J genes are TRBV12-3 or TRBV12-4 and TRBJ2-3; D possibly matches TRBD1 or TRBD2 (5 bases each). Trimming shortened V by 5 bases and J by 6 bases, and 18 bases separated the two germline ends. The CDR3 has 15 residues. The DNA for the CDR3 is TGTGCCAGCAGTACTTCAGCGGCAGGGCGTGATACGCAGTATTTT. Encoded protein: CASSTSAAGRDTQYF.

The table lists this clonotype with many counts. This chain uses TRBV28 with TRBJ2-1; D unclear. CDR1 MDHEN and CDR2 SYDVKM come from the germline V gene. V dropped 7 bases and J dropped 0 bases, with 1 base sitting between them. This CDR3 is built from 11 residues. The CDR3 DNA follows: TGTGCCAGCAACTCCTACAATGAGCAGTTCTTC. Translating it yields CASNSYNEQFF. Based on the CDR3 plus reference TRBV28 and TRBJ2-1, the full variable domain is DVKVTQSSRYLVKRTGEKVFLECVQDMDHENMFWYRQDPGLGLRLIYFSYDVKMKEKGDIPEGYSVSREKKERFSLILESASTNQTSMYLCASNSYNEQFFGPGTRLTVL.

This clonotype was picked up many times. The chain is built from TRBV6-1 and TRBJ1-3; D call uncertain. The length of the CDR3 is 14 residues. The germline V gene encodes CDR1 MNHNS and CDR2 SASEGT. The V end lost 6 bases, the J end lost 2 bases, and 11 bases lay between the germline ends. As DNA, the CDR3 is TGTGCCAGCAGCAACGCCGGGGCTGGAAACACCATATATTTT. Translated: CASSNAGAGNTIYF.

This clonotype was counted ten times or more. This chain connects TRBV7-7 to TRBJ2-3, with 9 nucleotides matching TRBD1. Germline V gene sequence: CDR1 SSHAT, CDR2 FNYEAQ (reference sequence). The CDR3 loop spans 15 amino acids. The V and J ends lost 1 base and 5 bases, in that order; junction bases with no gene match: 4. The CDR3 region is CASSLGLDRGDTQYF. The CDR3 nucleotides are TGTGCCAGCAGCTTAGGCCTGGACAGGGGAGATACGCAGTATTTT.